This T cell receptor beta chain was recovered during a study of blood T cells in healthy people across ages. They isolated at least 6.5 million PBMCs from each sample. This clonotype was recorded a few times. Its antigen is unidentified. Whole-study findings and limits: Donor CMV infection status was unknown, possibly confounding age-related changes in expanded clonotypes. Age advanced and TCR beta diversity per million T cells fell, roughly linearly.

CDR1 and CDR2 from the germline V gene are SGHTA and FQGNSA. The CDR3 has 14 amino acids. V shed 5 bases and J shed 2 bases, with 10 bases lying between them. The second PCR ran roughly 6 to 11 cycles with a sample-barcoded 5' primer and J-beta primers. Every sample gave at least 3 million paired-end reads containing CDR3. TCRdb re-called the 5' RACE reads through MiXCR, storing one row per CDR3 protein. The top ten clones hold roughly 34% of a sample with roughly 680,000 distinct CDR3 sequences, over 45% of them seen once. Sequencing input: blood. This receptor was obtained from a woman in her fifties or sixties in good health. The chain has TRBV7-2 and TRBJ2-4; D gene uncertain. CDR3 DNA: TGTGCCAGCAGCCAGGCATTAACCAAAAACATTCAGTACTTC. Translating it yields CASSQALTKNIQYF.